These T cell receptor beta chains were read from a single sample in a study of OX40 agonist ivuxolimab in advanced cancers. The method was immunoSEQ multiplex PCR; TCRdb's version includes in-frame clones alone and lacks a portion of them. This repertoire shows more than 60,000 clones, about 80% found once; its top ten account for 3.5% to 4.5%. The source was CD4+ or CD8+ T cells sorted from blood, collected in a trial of the OX40 agonist ivuxolimab. The receptors were gathered from an adult with an advanced solid tumor such as melanoma, head and neck, liver or kidney cancer. Each CDR3 is given with its conserved first and last residue. A D gene is named only where the DNA matches it firmly. Not all rows give a size; the values are once, few, many and, for expanded clones, a class.

clone_size,j_call,d_call,v_call,cdr3_nt,cdr3_aa
once,TRBJ2-7,-,TRBV6-1,TGTGCCAGCAGTGTAGGGGGGTCGGGCGCCTACGAGCAGTACTTC,CASSVGGSGAYEQYF
-,TRBJ1-2,TRBD1,TRBV6-5,TGTGCCAGCAGTTACAGGGGGCGCGACTATGGCTACACCTTC,CASSYRGRDYGYTF
-,TRBJ2-7,-,TRBV9,TGTGCCAGCAGCGTAGGAACGGGTACTGAGCAGTACTTC,CASSVGTGTEQYF
-,TRBJ1-4,-,TRBV5-1,TGCGCCAGCAGCTTGGTTGGGACAACTAATGAAAAACTGTTTTTT,CASSLVGTTNEKLFF
-,TRBJ2-7,TRBD1,TRBV29-1,TGCAGCGCCGCACAGGGGACCTACGAGCAGTACTTC,CSAAQGTYEQYF
-,TRBJ1-2,-,TRBV28,TGTGCCAGCAGTTTGAGAGTTTCTAACTATGGCTACACCTTC,CASSLRVSNYGYTF
-,TRBJ2-1,-,TRBV18,TGTGCCAGCTCACCAATGCAAGGGGACAATGAGCAGTTCTTC,CASSPMQGDNEQFF
-,TRBJ2-5,-,TRBV21-1,TGTGCCAGCAGCAATTTTTGGGGGGATTGTATGAAGACCCAGTACTTC,CASSNFWGDCMKTQYF
-,TRBJ2-2,TRBD2,TRBV28,TGTGCCAGCAAAGGTGGACTAGCGGGGGCCTCGTCTGGGGAGCTGTTTTTT,CASKGGLAGASSGELFF
-,TRBJ2-5,-,TRBV6-6,TGTGCCAGCAGACACGGGACTCAAAGTAGGGAGACCCAGTACTTC,CASRHGTQSRETQYF
-,TRBJ2-2,-,TRBV28,TGTGCCAGCACTATAAGGAGGTCAGCGAACACCGGGGAGCTGTTTTTT,CASTIRRSANTGELFF
once,TRBJ2-1,-,TRBV4-3,TGCGCCAGCAGCCAATTCCTACAGGGCCAAGGGGGAAATGAGCAGTTCTTC,CASSQFLQGQGGNEQFF
-,TRBJ2-2,-,TRBV11-2,TGTGCCAGCAGCATCTGGAACACCGGGGAGCTGTTTTTT,CASSIWNTGELFF
-,TRBJ2-1,-,TRBV11-3,TGTGCCAGCAGCCGGGGCCATGAGCAGTTCTTC,CASSRGHEQFF
-,TRBJ2-5,-,TRBV5-4,TGTGCCAGCAGCCCCCAGACAGGAATAACGCAAGAGACCCAGTACTTC,CASSPQTGITQETQYF
-,TRBJ2-3,-,TRBV28,TGTGCCAGCAGCGTCAACGGGGATACGCAGTATTTT,CASSVNGDTQYF
once,TRBJ1-2,-,TRBV6-1,TGTGCCAGCAGTGAAGCCTCTCCCGGAAGCGCCGCGGGCTACACCTTC,CASSEASPGSAAGYTF
-,TRBJ1-2,-,TRBV6-1,TGTGCCAGCAGTGAAGTTGGGGAGGATGGCTACACCTTC,CASSEVGEDGYTF
-,TRBJ2-3,TRBD2,TRBV7-3,TGTGCCAGCAGCTTATTTGGCGCGGGGGGTTCGGATACGCAGTATTTT,CASSLFGAGGSDTQYF
-,TRBJ2-7,TRBD1,TRBV6-1,TGTGCCAGCAGAAACCGGGACAGCACCTACGAGCAGTACTTC,CASRNRDSTYEQYF
once,TRBJ2-1,-,TRBV9,TGTGCCAGCGGCGACAAAACCTCCTACAATGAGCAGTTCTTC,CASGDKTSYNEQFF
-,TRBJ2-7,TRBD2,TRBV5-1,TGCGCCAGCAGCTTGGAGGCGGGGGGATCCTACGAGCAGTACTTC,CASSLEAGGSYEQYF
-,TRBJ2-6,-,TRBV19,TGTGCCAGTCGGGACAACGGGGCCAACGTCCTGACTTTC,CASRDNGANVLTF
-,TRBJ1-1,-,TRBV5-5,TGTGCCAGCAGCTTGGAACATGAGGGATACATGAACACTGAAGCTTTCTTT,CASSLEHEGYMNTEAFF
-,TRBJ1-5,-,TRBV6-5,TGTGCCAGCAAGGTTTGGGGGGATCAGCCCCAGCATTTT,CASKVWGDQPQHF
-,TRBJ1-2,-,TRBV6-6,TGTGCCAGCAGTAGGGGAGTAGACTACACCTTC,CASSRGVDYTF
-,TRBJ2-7,-,TRBV2,TGTGCCAGCACCATGCGGCGGACCTCCTACGAGCAGTACTTC,CASTMRRTSYEQYF
few,TRBJ1-1,-,TRBV10-3,TGTGCCATCAGTAGGGGGGAAACTGAAGCTTTCTTT,CAISRGETEAFF
-,TRBJ1-4,-,TRBV19,TGTGCCAGTAGTCCTATAGGGTCAGGAGTCGAAAAACTGTTTTTT,CASSPIGSGVEKLFF
-,TRBJ1-1,-,TRBV5-6,TGTGCCAGCAGCTTGGGCGGGTGGATGAACACTGAAGCTTTCTTT,CASSLGGWMNTEAFF
-,TRBJ2-7,-,TRBV6-5,TGTGCCAGCAGTTACTTCCGGGGGGCTGGGGAGCAGTACTTC,CASSYFRGAGEQYF
few,TRBJ2-3,-,TRBV29-1,TGCAGCGTTGACCATTCCTACACAGATACGCAGTATTTT,CSVDHSYTDTQYF
-,TRBJ1-1,-,TRBV7-2,TGTGCCAGCAGCTTAGTGTTTTTATCGGGAAACACTGAAGCTTTCTTT,CASSLVFLSGNTEAFF
-,TRBJ1-2,TRBD1,TRBV7-9,TGTGCCACCCGGACAGGGCCTGTATATGGCGACACCTTC,CATRTGPVYGDTF
-,TRBJ1-2,TRBD1,TRBV5-1,TGCGCCAGCAGCTCGGACAGGGACCACTATGGCTACACCTTC,CASSSDRDHYGYTF
-,TRBJ2-1,-,TRBV7-3,TGTGCCAGCAGCCTCCAGGCCCTAATAGGCAATGAGCAGTTCTTC,CASSLQALIGNEQFF
-,TRBJ2-7,-,TRBV27,TGTGCCAGCAGTTTTGGGGGGCCCCCTTCCCGTTGGGGGCGTGAGCAGTACTTC,CASSFGGPPSRWGREQYF
medium-sized,TRBJ1-2,-,TRBV6-5,TGTGCCACCTGGGGACAATGGATAGATGGCTACACCTTC,CATWGQWIDGYTF
-,TRBJ1-3,-,TRBV5-1,TGCGCCAGCAGCTTGGGGACAGCCGGAAACACCATATATTTT,CASSLGTAGNTIYF
few,TRBJ2-3,-,TRBV25-1,TGTGCCAGCAGTGAGGAGGGTAGCACAGATACGCAGTATTTT,CASSEEGSTDTQYF
-,TRBJ1-4,-,TRBV19,TGTGCCAGTAGTATAGTTCCCGAGAGGATGTTTTTT,CASSIVPERMFF
-,TRBJ2-2,-,TRBV19,TGTGCCAGTAGTATTAAGGGGTCCGGGGAGCTGTTTTTT,CASSIKGSGELFF
-,TRBJ1-1,TRBD1,TRBV5-1,TGCGCCAGCAGCACCTCCCAGACAGGGGGCACTGAAGCTTTCTTT,CASSTSQTGGTEAFF
-,TRBJ1-2,TRBD1,TRBV14,TGTGCCAGCAGCCGCGCCGGGACAGGTCCCGCCTATGGCTACACCTTC,CASSRAGTGPAYGYTF
-,TRBJ1-4,-,TRBV7-2,TGTGCCAGCAGCCACGCAACTAATGAAAAACTGTTTTTT,CASSHATNEKLFF